This TCR delta chain is drawn from a study of Vδ1+ human thymocytes. Findings of the study overall: Donors shared many TRG clonotypes but few TRD clonotypes. Thymic TRG and TRD repertoires appeared highly polyclonal, with Gaussian CDR3 length distributions.

The template was reverse-transcribed extracted RNA. Pooled V-gene forward primers with one constant-region reverse primer generated the CDR3 amplicons by multiplex PCR. TCRdb reanalysed the multiplex PCR reads via CATT. The sample shows some 54,000 delta-chain clones, approximately 15% of them seen only once. As to this clone: The antigen is not known.

The CDR3 loop spans 24 amino acids. J was trimmed by 0 bases and V by 3 bases; bases with no gene match: 26. Germline values: CDR1 TSWWSYY, CDR2 QGS. The receptor was derived from a boy in the first two years of life who had congenital heart surgery. V gene TRDV1 combines with J gene TRDJ1, with 12 bases identical to TRDD3. The sample consisted of Vdelta1+ gamma-delta thymocytes from the thymus. Subset reported: FACS-sorted CD3+ TCRalphabeta- TCRVdelta1+ TCRVdelta2- thymocytes. CDR3 nucleotides: TGTGCTCTTGGGGATCTTAGCTATGAGACTACTGGGGGATACTTGCTAGAGTACACCGATAAACTCATCTTT. It translates to CALGDLSYETTGGYLLEYTDKLIF.